These 9 T cell receptor beta chains share one sample of origin, sequenced in a study of T cells in pancreatic ductal adenocarcinoma. Profiling relied on immunoSEQ multiplex PCR, and the TCRdb table lists in-frame clones only, not all of them. The sample lists about 98,000 clones, roughly 95% occurring once. The selected patients with pancreatic ductal adenocarcinoma had surgery but no neoadjuvant therapy. The sequenced sample consisted of PBMCs. The receptors come from a human donor with pancreatic ductal adenocarcinoma.

This rearrangement joins TRBV6-5 to TRBJ1-3; tentative D call: TRBD1 (5 bases). This CDR3 is 14 amino acids long. Germline V lookup: CDR1 MNHEY, CDR2 SVGAGI. Trimming removed 6 bases from V and 3 bases from J, with 12 bases in between. CDR3 sequence: CASSPRTFGNTIYF. CDR3 coding DNA: TGTGCCAGCAGCCCCAGGACATTTGGAAACACCATATATTTT.

V gene TRBV28 combines with J gene TRBJ1-2; D gene ambiguous. V was pared by 6 bases and J by 5 bases, with 10 bases between. The length of the CDR3 is 12 residues. Germline-derived CDR1 and CDR2 are MDHEN and SYDVKM. The CDR3 sequence: CASSITVYGYTF. For the CDR3, the DNA is TGTGCCAGCAGCATCACAGTATATGGCTACACCTTC.

The CDR3 reads CASSQATEETQYF. The CDR3 DNA sequence: TGTGCCAGCAGCCAAGCTACTGAAGAGACCCAGTACTTC. The chain has TRBV4-2 and TRBJ2-5, with unresolved D. The CDR3 spans 13 residues. CDR1 is LGHNA and CDR2 is YNFKEQ in the germline V gene. Between the trimmed V and J ends, which lost 1 base and 3 bases, there was a span of 6 bases.

This chain uses TRBV9 with TRBJ2-5, with D perhaps TRBD2 (6 bases). This CDR3 spans 15 amino acids. Germline lookup yields CDR1 SGDLS and CDR2 YYNGEE. Trimming took off 0 bases at V and 5 bases at J, with 14 bases between the two ends. The CDR3 here is CASSVGGTTRETQYF. CDR3 sequence (DNA): TGTGCCAGCAGCGTAGGCGGGACGACGCGGGAGACCCAGTACTTC.

The count of this clone is one. This chain uses TRBV10-3 with TRBJ2-5; 8 bases are a match to TRBD1. Germline CDR1 reads ENHRY; CDR2 reads SYGVKD. CDR3 size: 14 residues. J lost 7 bases, V lost 4 bases, and 8 bases had no gene match. The CDR3 DNA reads TGTGCCATCAGTGTCTCAGGGGGCGCTGGGACCCAGTACTTC. Translated: CAISVSGGAGTQYF.

The chain links TRBV2 to TRBJ2-3, with D uncertain. Germline lookup yields CDR1 SNHLY and CDR2 FYNNEI. CDR3 length equals 15 residues. Trimming took off 7 bases at V and 7 bases at J, with 21 bases between the two ends. CDR3 amino acids: CASTPDRFPGNTQYF. The CDR3 nucleotides are TGTGCCAGCACTCCCGACCGATTCCCAGGAAATACGCAGTATTTT.

This chain connects TRBV18 to TRBJ2-5; 12 positions agree with TRBD2. V was clipped by 6 bases and J by 5 bases; unmatched bases: 4. Germline CDR1 is KGHSH and CDR2 is LQKENI. This CDR3 has 14 residues. CDR3 bases: TGTGCCAGCTCCCTAGCGGGAGGGCCGGAGACCCAGTACTTC. Translation: CASSLAGGPETQYF.

The rearrangement uses TRBV29-1 and TRBJ2-7, with D possibly TRBD1 on 6 matching bases. The germline V and J ends were trimmed by 8 bases and 2 bases, with 13 bases remaining between them. Germline V gene sequence: CDR1 SQVTM, CDR2 ANQGSEA. CDR3 length equals 12 residues. CDR3 sequence reads: CSIRTVTYEQYF. CDR3 in DNA: TGCAGCATCCGGACAGTCACCTACGAGCAGTACTTC.

V is TRBV6-5 and J is TRBJ2-3; a possible D gene is TRBD1 (6 bases). The V end was cut by 0 bases, the J end by 5 bases, with 15 bases between. Looked up from germline, CDR1 is MNHEY and CDR2 is SVGAGI. The CDR3 has 16 residues. This chain's CDR3 is CASSYSSGEPRDTQYF. The CDR3 DNA reads as TGTGCCAGCAGTTACTCATCAGGGGAACCACGAGATACGCAGTATTTT.